A single sample gave rise to the 30 T cell receptor beta chains below, sequenced in a study of T cell responses to AZD1222 COVID-19 vaccine. Profiling relied on immunoSEQ multiplex PCR, and the TCRdb table lists in-frame clones only, not all of them. Found here are 150,000 or so clones, less than 90% of them singletons; the top ten hold less than 3.5%. The sequencing here drew on peripheral blood, taken on day 0 of AZD1222 vaccination. The receptor set was obtained from an adult in good health.

The rearrangement uses TRBV9 and TRBJ1-3; D remains ambiguous. The CDR3 is 19 residues long. Germline V CDR1 and CDR2: SGDLS, YYNGEE. V shed 2 bases and J shed 0 bases, with 21 bases lying between them. DNA for the CDR3: TGTGCCAGCAGCGTCCGAGAGAGGGCCGGGCATAGCTCTGGAAACACCATATATTTT. Protein: CASSVRERAGHSSGNTIYF.

The genes are TRBV28 and TRBJ2-7; maybe TRBD2 (6 bases). CDR1 and CDR2 (germline): MDHEN, SYDVKM. V was cut by 5 bases and J by 4 bases, with 12 bases left in between. The CDR3 loop spans 13 amino acids. In DNA, the CDR3 is TGTGCCAGCAGTCCCGGGGGAATGTACGAGCAGTACTTC. This gives the protein CASSPGGMYEQYF. Full variable domain (missing parts from reference TRBV28 and TRBJ2-7): DVKVTQSSRYLVKRTGEKVFLECVQDMDHENMFWYRQDPGLGLRLIYFSYDVKMKEKGDIPEGYSVSREKKERFSLILESASTNQTSMYLCASSPGGMYEQYFGPGTRLTVT.

V gene TRBV10-3 combines with J gene TRBJ2-2, with TRBD1 matching 9 bases. Trimming removed 10 bases from V and 6 bases from J; junction bases left unmatched: 6. Per germline, CDR1 ENHRY and CDR2 SYGVKD. CDR3 length: 13 amino acids. CDR3 DNA sequence: TGTGCCACAACAGGGGGCTCCGCCGGGGAGCTGTTTTTT. Encoded protein: CATTGGSAGELFF.

The chain has TRBV7-3 and TRBJ2-1; the D gene could be TRBD1 or TRBD2 (5 bases each). V gave up 2 bases and J gave up 4 bases, with 9 bases separating them. Germline CDR1 and CDR2: SGHTA and FQGTGA. The CDR3 has 14 amino acids. The DNA for the CDR3 is TGTGCCAGCAGCTTAGGGACCGAGTACAATGAGCAGTTCTTC. It encodes CASSLGTEYNEQFF.

The rearrangement joins TRBV5-6 to TRBJ1-4, with 7 nucleotides matching TRBD1. V was pared by 5 bases and J by 4 bases, with 2 bases of the junction left unmatched. The germline gives CDR1 SGHDT, CDR2 YYEEEE. This CDR3 has 13 amino acids. The CDR3 nucleotides read TGTGCCAGCAGGGGACAGCTTAATGAAAAACTGTTTTTT. Translating gives CASRGQLNEKLFF.

The rearrangement joins TRBV5-1 to TRBJ1-5; D gene ambiguous. Trimming pared 1 base from V and 0 bases from J, leaving 8 bases between. Germline V CDR1 and CDR2: SGHRS, YFSETQ. CDR3 size: 15 residues. The CDR3 bases are TGCGCCAGCAGCTTGACGGCAGGTAGCAATCAGCCCCAGCATTTT. It encodes CASSLTAGSNQPQHF.

The chain carries TRBV13 and TRBJ2-3, with unresolved D. The V end was cut by 5 bases, the J end by 2 bases, with 5 bases between. Germline lookup yields CDR1 PRHDT and CDR2 FYEKMQ (reference sequence). This CDR3 contains 12 residues. The CDR3 region has the DNA TGTGCCAGCAGCACCGTCACAGATACGCAGTATTTT. Its translation: CASSTVTDTQYF.

The chain joins TRBV15 to TRBJ2-1, with D unclear. CDR3 length: 12 residues. V lost 1 base and J lost 7, with 5 bases in between. Germline V gene data show CDR1 as LNHNV and CDR2 as YYDKDF (reference sequence). The CDR3 sequence is CATSRAGNEQFF. The DNA for the CDR3 is TGTGCCACCAGCAGAGCTGGGAATGAGCAGTTCTTC.

V is TRBV5-4 and J is TRBJ1-1; maybe TRBD1 (5 bases). Germline V gene data show CDR1 as SGHNT and CDR2 as YYREEE (reference sequence). There are 13 residues in the CDR3. The V end lost 5 bases, the J end lost 0 bases, and 8 bases lay between the germline ends. CDR3 sequence reads: CASRAGLNTEAFF. The DNA for the CDR3 is TGTGCCAGCAGAGCAGGGTTGAACACTGAAGCTTTCTTT.

This clone was recorded a few times. J is TRBJ1-1 and V is TRBV18; a weak D match, TRBD1 (6 bases). CDR3 length equals 16 residues. The V and J ends lost 4 bases and 4 bases respectively, with 19 bases between them. Per the germline V gene, CDR1 is KGHSH and CDR2 is LQKENI. The CDR3 loop reads CASSHSTGLGLTEAFF. The CDR3 nucleotides are TGTGCCAGCTCACACTCCACAGGGTTGGGGCTCACTGAAGCTTTCTTT.

This clone was found once. V and J are TRBV5-1 and TRBJ2-7, with a tentative D call TRBD2 (6 bases). The CDR3 contains 17 residues. Per the germline V gene, CDR1 is SGHRS and CDR2 is YFSETQ. Trimming took off 0 bases at V and 0 bases at J, with 16 bases between the two ends. CDR3 protein: CASSLALGRGDSYEQYF. In nucleotides, the CDR3 is TGCGCCAGCAGCTTGGCGCTCGGGCGGGGAGACTCCTACGAGCAGTACTTC.

This rearrangement joins TRBV7-3 to TRBJ2-7; TRBD2 agrees at 13 bases. The V segment lost 2 bases and the J segment 6 bases; nucleotides outside the gene matches: 4. This CDR3 has 15 residues. Germline loops: CDR1 SGHTA, CDR2 FQGTGA. CDR3 residues: CASSLGLAGESEQYF. For the CDR3, the DNA is TGTGCCAGCAGCTTAGGACTAGCGGGGGAAAGCGAGCAGTACTTC. Drawing the rest from reference TRBV7-3 and TRBJ2-7, the complete variable domain is GAGVSQTPSNKVTEKGKYVELRCDPISGHTALYWYRQSLGQGPEFLIYFQGTGAADDSGLPNDRFFAVRPEGSVSTLKIQRTERGDSAVYLCASSLGLAGESEQYFGPGTRLTVT.

This clone occurred once. This chain links TRBV7-9 with TRBJ2-3, with 9 bases fitting TRBD2. V trimming: 1 base; J trimming: 2 bases; junction bases outside the gene matches: 4. The CDR3 spans 16 residues. Germline loops: CDR1 SEHNR, CDR2 FQNEAQ (reference sequence). CDR3 region: CASSLGLADYTDTQYF. The DNA of the CDR3 is TGTGCCAGCAGCTTAGGACTAGCGGACTACACAGATACGCAGTATTTT.

In DNA, the CDR3 is TGTGCCAGCAGCTTAGCGGCCGGGAACACTGAAGCTTTCTTT. This gives the protein CASSLAAGNTEAFF. This chain joins TRBV7-2 and TRBJ1-1; D gene uncertain. Germline V gives CDR1 SGHTA, CDR2 FQGNSA. Trimming stripped 0 bases from V and 1 base from J, with 6 bases between. The CDR3 has 14 residues.

The V call is TRBV19, the J call TRBJ2-3, with a tentative D call TRBD2 (7 bases). The CDR3 spans 16 residues. The V gene's germline CDR1 is LNHDA and CDR2 SQIVND (reference sequence). Trimming cost V 3 bases and J 1 base, with 14 bases left between them. The CDR3, as DNA: TGTGCCAGTAGTATCCCAGGGGCGGGGGGCACAGATACGCAGTATTTT. This encodes CASSIPGAGGTDTQYF.

The chain employs TRBV7-2 and TRBJ1-2; D not resolved. The CDR3 covers 13 residues. Trimming cost V 5 bases and J 1 base, with 8 bases left between them. Germline V CDR1 and CDR2: SGHTA, FQGNSA. The CDR3 sequence: CASSAAINYGYTF. The CDR3, as DNA: TGTGCCAGCAGCGCGGCAATTAACTATGGCTACACCTTC.

This clone came up once. The chain joins TRBV9 to TRBJ1-2, with no clear D. Germline CDR1 reads SGDLS; CDR2 reads YYNGEE. CDR3 length equals 14 residues. V gave up 0 bases and J gave up 8 bases, with 14 bases separating them. In DNA, the CDR3 is TGTGCCAGCAGCGTAGCTACAATCCATGACGGCTACACCTTC. Translated, it gives CASSVATIHDGYTF.

The chain joins TRBV12-3 or TRBV12-4 to TRBJ1-1; perhaps TRBD1 as D (6 bases). The CDR3 extends over 13 amino acids. Trimming removed 7 bases from V and 11 bases from J, with 20 bases in between. CDR3: CASTEPPGARAFF. As DNA, the CDR3 is TGTGCCAGCACCGAACCCCCAGGGGCACGGGCTTTCTTT.

This clone was seen just once. The CDR3 nucleotides are TGTGCCAGCAGTTACTCATGGGAGGTTCAGCCCCAGCATTTT. Residues: CASSYSWEVQPQHF. This chain uses TRBV6-5 with TRBJ1-5; D is ambiguous. V lost 0 bases to trimming and J lost 6 bases, with 9 bases between them. Germline CDR1 is MNHEY and CDR2 is SVGAGI. This CDR3 region has 14 residues.

This chain uses TRBV10-3 with TRBJ1-1; D call uncertain. V was pared by 4 bases and J by 0 bases, with 6 bases between. Germline assignment: CDR1 ENHRY and CDR2 SYGVKD. The CDR3 spans 13 residues. CDR3 amino acids: CAISVGLNTEAFF. In DNA, the CDR3 is TGTGCCATCAGTGTCGGCTTGAACACTGAAGCTTTCTTT.

The rearrangement links TRBV7-2 to TRBJ2-7, with D hard to call. The CDR3 contains 14 residues. V was shortened by 1 base and J by 6 bases, with 13 bases between the two germline ends. Per the germline V gene, CDR1 is SGHTA and CDR2 is FQGNSA. The CDR3 DNA reads as TGTGCCAGCAGCTTAGAGTCCCTTACTACCGAGCAGTACTTC. Protein: CASSLESLTTEQYF.

The V gene is TRBV6-1, the J gene TRBJ1-2; D may be TRBD1 (6 bases). CDR3 length: 17 residues. Germline CDR1 is MNHNS and CDR2 is SASEGT. Trimming left V 4 bases short and J 4 bases short, with 22 bases between. CDR3 in amino acids: CASSGGTGTPYGYGYTF. CDR3 sequence (DNA): TGTGCCAGCAGTGGTGGAACAGGGACCCCTTATGGCTATGGCTACACCTTC.

With respect to this clone: Other DNA sequences in this sample translate to the same CDR3. The genes are TRBV12-3 or TRBV12-4 and TRBJ1-1, with D unclear. V was cut by 5 bases and J by 1 base, with 8 bases left in between. This CDR3 comprises 13 residues. The CDR3 DNA sequence: TGTGCCAGCAGTCGGACCGAGAACACTGAAGCTTTCTTT. Protein sequence: CASSRTENTEAFF.

This CDR3 is CSARDSLNQPQHF. The DNA for the CDR3 is TGCAGCGCACGGGACAGTCTTAATCAGCCCCAGCATTTT. The genes are TRBV29-1 and TRBJ1-5, with TRBD1 matching 7 bases. V lost 7 bases to trimming and J lost 4 bases; unmatched junction nucleotides: 7. The CDR3 sequence is 13 residues long. The V gene's germline CDR1 is SQVTM and CDR2 ANQGSEA. Looking up the rest from reference TRBV29-1 and TRBJ1-5 gives the full variable domain: SAVISQKPSRDICQRGTSLTIQCQVDSQVTMMFWYRQQPGQSLTLIATANQGSEATYESGFVIDKFPISRPNLTFSTLTVSNMSPEDSSIYLCSARDSLNQPQHFGDGTRLSIL.

V gene TRBV2 combines with J gene TRBJ2-5; 9 nucleotides match TRBD2. The CDR3 spans 15 residues. Unmatched junction bases numbered 2, after V lost 2 bases and J lost 1 base. Germline V gives CDR1 SNHLY, CDR2 FYNNEI. CDR3 nucleotide sequence: TGTGCCAGCAGTGAACAAGCGGGGGGCCAAGAGACCCAGTACTTC. It encodes CASSEQAGGQETQYF.

This clone was found once. This sequence joins TRBV3-1 (or the pseudogene TRBV3-2) and TRBJ2-3; no definite D call. The germline gives CDR1 LGHDT, CDR2 YNNKEL (reference sequence). The length of the CDR3 is 14 residues. With 4 bases removed from V and 0 bases from J, the gap between germline ends came to 8 bases. The CDR3 here is CASSRAHSTDTQYF. CDR3 nucleotide sequence: TGTGCCAGCAGCCGGGCGCACAGCACAGATACGCAGTATTTT.

V gene TRBV3-1 (or the pseudogene TRBV3-2) combines with J gene TRBJ2-1, with 7 bases aligning to TRBD1. Germline values: CDR1 LGHDT, CDR2 YNNKEL (reference sequence). The CDR3 is made up of 15 amino acids. Trimming removed 0 bases from V and 8 bases from J; junction bases left unmatched: 7. This CDR3 reads CASSQDTGEWDEQFF. The CDR3 DNA is TGTGCCAGCAGCCAAGACACAGGGGAGTGGGATGAGCAGTTCTTC.

The chain links TRBV19 to TRBJ1-2, with 10 bases identical to TRBD1. The CDR3 has 16 amino acids. The trim removed 4 bases at V and 3 bases at J, leaving 8 bases unmatched. Germline assignment: CDR1 LNHDA and CDR2 SQIVND (reference sequence). DNA for the CDR3: TGTGCCAGTAGTACCACCGGGACAGGGGCCGACTATGGCTACACCTTC. It yields the protein CASSTTGTGADYGYTF. The full variable domain, rest sourced from reference TRBV19 and TRBJ1-2, is DGGITQSPKYLFRKEGQNVTLSCEQNLNHDAMYWYRQDPGQGLRLIYYSQIVNDFQKGDIAEGYSVSREKKESFPLTVTSAQKNPTAFYLCASSTTGTGADYGYTFGSGTRLTVV.

DNA of the CDR3: TGTGCCAGCACTTACACTAGCGGGGGTCCCACCGGGGAGCTGTTTTTT. This codes for CASTYTSGGPTGELFF. V and J are TRBV7-9 and TRBJ2-2, with 11 bases lining up with TRBD2. V was clipped by 7 bases and J by 4 bases; unmatched bases: 8. The CDR3 length is 16 residues. CDR1 SEHNR and CDR2 FQNEAQ come from the germline V gene (reference sequence).

The chain links TRBV24-1 to TRBJ1-3; TRBD1 matches at 9 bases. J gave up 0 bases and V 4 bases, and 12 bases lay outside the gene matches. The CDR3 totals 19 residues. The V gene's germline CDR1 is KGHDR and CDR2 SFDVKD. CDR3 in DNA: TGTGCCACCAGTGACCGCCGGGACAGGGAACCTAGCTCTGGAAACACCATATATTTT. Amino acid sequence: CATSDRRDREPSSGNTIYF.